The T cell receptor (beta chain) described here comes from a study of control samples from healthy donors and cancer patients. Produced via immunoSEQ multiplex PCR; TCRdb's table is partial and in-frame only. Here the sample spans about 110,000 clones, approximately 82% being singletons. This clonotype originated in a man younger than 35 in good health. What was sequenced was blood.

The chain's CDR3 is CASSYRGETQYF. Written as DNA, the CDR3 is TGTGCCAGCAGTTACCGGGGAGAGACCCAGTACTTC. V usage is TRBV6-6 and J usage is TRBJ2-5, with D possibly matching TRBD2 (5 bases). Germline CDR1 reads MNHNY; CDR2 reads SVGAGI (reference sequence). V lost 2 bases and J lost 4, with 5 bases in between. The CDR3 is made up of 12 amino acids.